The rows below give T cell receptor beta chains drawn from one sample of a study of blood T cells in healthy people across ages. TCRdb reanalysed the 5' RACE reads using MiXCR and keeps one entry per CDR3 protein. There are roughly 1.9 million distinct CDR3 sequences in the sample; roughly two fifths occur only once, and roughly 24% lies in the top ten. The sample was blood. These TCRs come from a human donor in good health. CDR3s leave out the opening cysteine and the closing phenylalanine or tryptophan. Only some rows state a clone size, as once, few, many or a class for expanded clones.

J gene: .
clone size: few
V gene: TRBV27
CDR3 protein: ASSSGTDRTEQY

J gene: .
clone size: few
V gene: TRBV5-6
CDR3 protein: ASSSGLTGVGETQY

J gene: TRBJ2-2
clone size: .
V gene: TRBV13
CDR3 protein: ASSLGQTLKRTGELF

J gene: TRBJ1-2
clone size: few
V gene: TRBV20-1
CDR3 protein: SARILDGYT

J gene: TRBJ1-2
clone size: few
V gene: TRBV6-6
CDR3 protein: ASRRKLEIGTNDGYT

J gene: TRBJ2-3
clone size: .
V gene: TRBV20-1
CDR3 protein: SDSWGTTQY

J gene: TRBJ2-3
clone size: few
V gene: TRBV6-6
CDR3 protein: ASSYEAGGPDTQY

J gene: TRBJ2-5
clone size: .
V gene: TRBV5-1
CDR3 protein: ASSLASGDGTQY

J gene: TRBJ2-1
clone size: many
V gene: TRBV7-9
CDR3 protein: ASSVPSSGGTYNEQF

J gene: .
clone size: .
V gene: TRBV20-1
CDR3 protein: SASGQERQQETQY

J gene: TRBJ2-7
clone size: .
V gene: TRBV28
CDR3 protein: AGNIGEQY

J gene: TRBJ2-6
clone size: .
V gene: TRBV5-1
CDR3 protein: ASHGRQAGSEANVLT

J gene: TRBJ1-5
clone size: many
V gene: TRBV27
CDR3 protein: ASSLRRGDQPQH

J gene: TRBJ2-7
clone size: .
V gene: TRBV20-1
CDR3 protein: SATLPPGRESSYEQY

J gene: TRBJ1-4
clone size: .
V gene: TRBV2
CDR3 protein: ASRKRTGTNEKLF

J gene: TRBJ1-5
clone size: few
V gene: TRBV5-1
CDR3 protein: ASSFARGREKVNQPQH

J gene: TRBJ2-5
clone size: once
V gene: TRBV3-1
CDR3 protein: ASSIGLAGGLTRETQY

J gene: TRBJ1-1
clone size: .
V gene: TRBV7-9
CDR3 protein: ASSLASWVNTEAF

J gene: TRBJ1-4
clone size: .
V gene: TRBV10-3
CDR3 protein: AISESRGDAEKLF

J gene: TRBJ2-7
clone size: few
V gene: TRBV27
CDR3 protein: ASRLPGVPLYEQY

J gene: TRBJ2-3
clone size: .
V gene: TRBV19
CDR3 protein: ASTALTSTDTQY

J gene: .
clone size: .
V gene: TRBV12-3/TRBV12-4
CDR3 protein: ASSPRTGLVETQY

J gene: TRBJ2-7
clone size: few
V gene: TRBV20-1
CDR3 protein: SARFYYEQY

J gene: TRBJ2-7
clone size: .
V gene: TRBV20-1
CDR3 protein: SPRDAARLYEQY

J gene: TRBJ1-5
clone size: few
V gene: TRBV7-2
CDR3 protein: ASSLRARQPQH

J gene: TRBJ1-5
clone size: .
V gene: TRBV2
CDR3 protein: ASSDGAGNQPQH

J gene: TRBJ1-5
clone size: .
V gene: TRBV3-1
CDR3 protein: ASSQDISRVQPQH

J gene: TRBJ1-5
clone size: few
V gene: TRBV29-1
CDR3 protein: SALSGNQPQH

J gene: TRBJ2-1
clone size: few
V gene: TRBV7-2
CDR3 protein: ASTLGQLLYNEQF